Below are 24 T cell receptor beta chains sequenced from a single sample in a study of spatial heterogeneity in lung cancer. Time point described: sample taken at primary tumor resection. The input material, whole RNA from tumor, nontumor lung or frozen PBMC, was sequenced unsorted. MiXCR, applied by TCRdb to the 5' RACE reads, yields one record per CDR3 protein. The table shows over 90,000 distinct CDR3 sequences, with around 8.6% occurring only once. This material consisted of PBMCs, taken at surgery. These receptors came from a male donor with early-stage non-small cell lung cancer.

The CDR3, as DNA: TGTGCCAGCTACGAGGGGGGCAGGACAGATACGCAGTATTTT. It yields the protein CASYEGGRTDTQYF. This chain joins TRBV5-5 and TRBJ2-3; D may match TRBD1 or TRBD2 (6 bases each). The germline V and J ends were trimmed by 7 bases and 3 bases, with 15 bases remaining between them. The germline V gene has CDR1 SGHKS and CDR2 YYEKEE (reference sequence). This CDR3 has 14 residues.

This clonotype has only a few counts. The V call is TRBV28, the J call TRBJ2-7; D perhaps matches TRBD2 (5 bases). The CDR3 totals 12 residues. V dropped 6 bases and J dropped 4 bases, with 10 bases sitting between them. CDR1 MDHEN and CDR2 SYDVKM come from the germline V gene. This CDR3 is CASSKGGYEQYF. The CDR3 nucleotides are TGTGCCAGCAGCAAAGGAGGATACGAGCAGTACTTC.

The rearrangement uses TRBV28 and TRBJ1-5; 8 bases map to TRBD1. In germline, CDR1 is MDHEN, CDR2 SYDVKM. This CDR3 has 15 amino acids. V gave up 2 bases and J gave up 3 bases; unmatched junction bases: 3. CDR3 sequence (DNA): TGTGCCAGCAGTTTAGCAGGGGGCGCCAATCAGCCCCAGCATTTT. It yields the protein CASSLAGGANQPQHF.

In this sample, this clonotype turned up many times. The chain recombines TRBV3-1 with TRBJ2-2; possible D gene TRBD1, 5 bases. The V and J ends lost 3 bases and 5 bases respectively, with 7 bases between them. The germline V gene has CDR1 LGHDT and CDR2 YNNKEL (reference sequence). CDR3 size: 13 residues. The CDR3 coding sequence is TGTGCCAGCAGCCACACAGGTACCGGGGAGCTGTTTTTT. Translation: CASSHTGTGELFF.

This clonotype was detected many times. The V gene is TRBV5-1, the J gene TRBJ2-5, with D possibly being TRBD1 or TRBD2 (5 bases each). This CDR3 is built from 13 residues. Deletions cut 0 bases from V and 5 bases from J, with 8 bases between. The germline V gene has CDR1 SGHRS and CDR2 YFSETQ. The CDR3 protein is CASSLAGTETQYF. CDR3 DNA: TGCGCCAGCAGCTTGGCCGGGACGGAGACCCAGTACTTC.

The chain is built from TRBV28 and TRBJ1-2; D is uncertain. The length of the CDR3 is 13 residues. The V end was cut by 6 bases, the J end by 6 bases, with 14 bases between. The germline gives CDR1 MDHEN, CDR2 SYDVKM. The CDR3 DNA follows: TGTGCCAGCAGCCTTCAACTGCGGGATGGCTACACCTTC. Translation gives CASSLQLRDGYTF.

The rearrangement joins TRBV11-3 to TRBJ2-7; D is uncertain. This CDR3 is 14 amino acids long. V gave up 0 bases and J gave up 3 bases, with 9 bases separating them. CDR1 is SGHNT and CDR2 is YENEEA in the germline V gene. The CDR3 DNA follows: TGTGCCAGCAGCTTAGAGTCGGTCAGCTACGAGCAGTACTTC. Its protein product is CASSLESVSYEQYF.

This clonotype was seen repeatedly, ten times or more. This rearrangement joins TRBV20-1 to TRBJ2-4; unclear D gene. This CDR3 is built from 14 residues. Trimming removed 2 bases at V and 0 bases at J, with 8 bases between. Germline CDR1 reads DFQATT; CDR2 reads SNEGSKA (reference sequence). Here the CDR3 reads CSARQNLAKNIQYF. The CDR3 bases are TGCAGTGCTAGACAAAACCTAGCCAAAAACATTCAGTACTTC.

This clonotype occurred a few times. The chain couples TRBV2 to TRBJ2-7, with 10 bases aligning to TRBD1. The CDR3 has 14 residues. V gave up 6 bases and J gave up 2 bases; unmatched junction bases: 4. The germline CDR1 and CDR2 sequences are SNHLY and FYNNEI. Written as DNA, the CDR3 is TGTGCCAGCAGAACCGGGACAGGGGCCTACGAGCAGTACTTC. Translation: CASRTGTGAYEQYF.

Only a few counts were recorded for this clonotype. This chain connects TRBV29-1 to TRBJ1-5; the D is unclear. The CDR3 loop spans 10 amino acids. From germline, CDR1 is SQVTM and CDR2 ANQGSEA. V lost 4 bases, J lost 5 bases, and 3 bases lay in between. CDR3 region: CSVGDQPQHF. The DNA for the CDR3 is TGCAGCGTTGGTGATCAGCCCCAGCATTTT.

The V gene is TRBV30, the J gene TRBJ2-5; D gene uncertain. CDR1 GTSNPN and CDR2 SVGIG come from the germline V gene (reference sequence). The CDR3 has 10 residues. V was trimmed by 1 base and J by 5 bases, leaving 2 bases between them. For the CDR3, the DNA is TGTGCCTGGAGTGCCGAGACCCAGTACTTC. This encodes CAWSAETQYF.

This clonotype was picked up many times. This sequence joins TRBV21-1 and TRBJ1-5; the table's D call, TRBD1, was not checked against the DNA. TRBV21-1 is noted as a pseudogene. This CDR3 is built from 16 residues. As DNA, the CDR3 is TGTGCCAGCAGCAAAGAGGGGAAGAGGGGCGGTCAGCCCCAGCATTTT. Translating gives CASSKEGKRGGQPQHF.

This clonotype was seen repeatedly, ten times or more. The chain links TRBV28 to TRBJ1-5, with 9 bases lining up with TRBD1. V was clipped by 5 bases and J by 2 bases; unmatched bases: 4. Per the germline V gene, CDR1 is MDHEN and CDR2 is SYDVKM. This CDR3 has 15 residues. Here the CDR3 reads CASSRTGVGNQPQHF. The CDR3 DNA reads TGTGCCAGCAGTCGGACAGGGGTGGGCAATCAGCCCCAGCATTTT.

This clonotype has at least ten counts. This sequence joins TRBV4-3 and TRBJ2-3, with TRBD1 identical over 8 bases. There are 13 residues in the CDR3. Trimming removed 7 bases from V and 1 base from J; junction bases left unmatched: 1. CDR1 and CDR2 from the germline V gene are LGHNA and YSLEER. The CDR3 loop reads CASKGQGTDTQYF. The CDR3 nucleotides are TGCGCCAGCAAGGGACAGGGCACAGATACGCAGTATTTT.

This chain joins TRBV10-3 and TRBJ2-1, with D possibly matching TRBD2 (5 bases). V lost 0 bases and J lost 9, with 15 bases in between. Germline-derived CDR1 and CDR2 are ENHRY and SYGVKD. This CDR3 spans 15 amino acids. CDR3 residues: CAISESTIRESEQFF. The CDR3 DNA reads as TGTGCCATCAGTGAGTCGACAATCCGGGAAAGTGAGCAGTTCTTC.

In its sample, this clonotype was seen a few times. The CDR3 nucleotides read TGTGCCAGCGCAGTGAGCTCCTATAATTCACCCCTCCACTTT. The encoded protein is CASAVSSYNSPLHF. The chain has TRBV25-1 and TRBJ1-6, with D uncertain. The CDR3 length is 14 residues. V lost 8 bases, J lost 0 bases, and 8 bases lay in between. Per germline, CDR1 MGHDK and CDR2 SYGVNS.

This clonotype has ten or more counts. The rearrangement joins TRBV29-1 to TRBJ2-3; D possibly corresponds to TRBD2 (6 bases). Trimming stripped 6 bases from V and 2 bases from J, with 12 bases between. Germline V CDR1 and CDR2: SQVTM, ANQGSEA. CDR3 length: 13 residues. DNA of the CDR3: TGCAGCGTCATAGCGGAGAACACAGATACGCAGTATTTT. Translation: CSVIAENTDTQYF.

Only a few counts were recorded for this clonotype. The CDR3 DNA follows: TGTGCCACCAGTGATGCAGCCCGAGGGTCGGATGAGCAGTTCTTC. It translates to CATSDAARGSDEQFF. The chain combines TRBV24-1 with TRBJ2-1, with D maybe TRBD2 (5 bases). Trimming shortened V by 3 bases and J by 8 bases, and 16 bases separated the two germline ends. This CDR3 is 15 amino acids long. The germline V gene has CDR1 KGHDR and CDR2 SFDVKD.

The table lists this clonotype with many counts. The CDR3 spells CASSPPGRDTQYF. CDR3 nucleotide sequence: TGTGCCAGCTCACCTCCGGGACGGGATACGCAGTATTTT. J is TRBJ2-3 and V is TRBV18, with D perhaps matching TRBD1 or TRBD2 (5 bases each). Trimming took off 3 bases at V and 6 bases at J, with 10 bases between the two ends. The CDR3 is 13 residues long. Germline V gene data show CDR1 as KGHSH and CDR2 as LQKENI. The entire variable domain, with the rest obtained from reference TRBV18 and TRBJ2-3, is as follows: NAGVMQNPRHLVRRRGQEARLRCSPMKGHSHVYWYRQLPEEGLKFMVYLQKENIIDESGMPKERFSAEFPKEGPSILRIQQVVRGDSAAYFCASSPPGRDTQYFGPGTRLTVL.

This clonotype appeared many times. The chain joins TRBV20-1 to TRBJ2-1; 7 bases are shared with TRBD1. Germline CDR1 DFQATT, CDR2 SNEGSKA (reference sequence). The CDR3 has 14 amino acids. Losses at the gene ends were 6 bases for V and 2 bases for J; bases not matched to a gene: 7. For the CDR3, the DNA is TGCAGTGCCATACGGGACAGTCCCTACAATGAGCAGTTCTTC. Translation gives CSAIRDSPYNEQFF.

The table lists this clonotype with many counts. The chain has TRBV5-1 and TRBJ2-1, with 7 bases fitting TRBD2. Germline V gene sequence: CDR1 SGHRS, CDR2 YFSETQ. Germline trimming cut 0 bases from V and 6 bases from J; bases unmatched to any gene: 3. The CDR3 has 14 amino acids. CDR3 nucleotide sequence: TGCGCCAGCAGCTTGGAAGGGAGGGGCAATGAGCAGTTCTTC. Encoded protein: CASSLEGRGNEQFF.

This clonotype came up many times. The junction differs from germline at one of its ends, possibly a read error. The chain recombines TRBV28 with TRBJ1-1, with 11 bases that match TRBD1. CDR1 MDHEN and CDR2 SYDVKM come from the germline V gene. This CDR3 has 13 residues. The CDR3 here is CASSTPGTGGKVF. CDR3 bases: TGTGCCAGCAGTACCCCCGGGACAGGGGGGAAGGTTTTT.

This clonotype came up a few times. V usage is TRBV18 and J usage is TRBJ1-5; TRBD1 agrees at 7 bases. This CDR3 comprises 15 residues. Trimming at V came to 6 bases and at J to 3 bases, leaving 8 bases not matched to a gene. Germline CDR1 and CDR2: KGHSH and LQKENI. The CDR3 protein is CASSSGTALNQPQHF. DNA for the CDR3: TGTGCCAGCTCGTCCGGGACAGCCCTCAATCAGCCCCAGCATTTT.

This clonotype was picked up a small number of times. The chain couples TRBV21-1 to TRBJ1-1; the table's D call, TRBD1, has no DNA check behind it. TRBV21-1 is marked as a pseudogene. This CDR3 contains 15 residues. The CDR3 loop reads CASSKTGNMNTEAFF. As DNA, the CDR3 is TGTGCCAGCAGCAAAACAGGGAACATGAACACTGAAGCTTTCTTT.